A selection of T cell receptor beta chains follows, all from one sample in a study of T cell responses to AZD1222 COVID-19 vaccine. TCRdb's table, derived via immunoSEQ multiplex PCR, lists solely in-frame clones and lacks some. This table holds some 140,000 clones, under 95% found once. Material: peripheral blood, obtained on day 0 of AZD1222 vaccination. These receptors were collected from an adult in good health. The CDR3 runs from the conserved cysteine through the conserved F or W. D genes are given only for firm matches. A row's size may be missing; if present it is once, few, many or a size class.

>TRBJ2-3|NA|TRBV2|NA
TGTGCCAGCAGTGTCCAGGGTGCAGATACGCAGTATTTT
CASSVQGADTQYF
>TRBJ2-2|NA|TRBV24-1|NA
TGTGCCACCAGTGATTTGAGACAGAAGAACACCGGGGAGCTGTTTTTT
CATSDLRQKNTGELFF
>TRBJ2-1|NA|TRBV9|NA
TGTGCCAGCAGCGTTTCCGGCTCCTACAATGAGCAGTTCTTC
CASSVSGSYNEQFF
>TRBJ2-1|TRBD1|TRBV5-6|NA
TGTGCCAGCAGCTTGCTTGGGACAGGGAGGAATGAGCAGTTCTTC
CASSLLGTGRNEQFF
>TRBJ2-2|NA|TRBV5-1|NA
TGCGCCAGCAGCTTGGGTGGGGTTTCGATGTTTTTT
CASSLGGVSMFF
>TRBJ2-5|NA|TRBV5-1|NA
TGCGCCAGCAGCTTGGCCGCGTGGGAAGAGACCCAGTACTTC
CASSLAAWEETQYF
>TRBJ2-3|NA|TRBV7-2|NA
TGTGCCAGCAGCTCCCGCGGGGGCCGGACAGATACGCAGTATTTT
CASSSRGGRTDTQYF
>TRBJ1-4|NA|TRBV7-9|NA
TGTGCCAGCAGCTTTGGGTTCAATGAAAAACTGTTTTTT
CASSFGFNEKLFF
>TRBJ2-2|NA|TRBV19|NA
TGTGCCAGTAGTATAGCGTCCGGGGAGCTGTTTTTT
CASSIASGELFF
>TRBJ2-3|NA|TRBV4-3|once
TGCGCCAGCAGCCAAGGCGGGGTGGATACGCAGTATTTT
CASSQGGVDTQYF
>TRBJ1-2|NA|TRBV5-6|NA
TGTGCCAGCAGCTTTGTCTTGCAGCCTAACTATGGCTACACCTTC
CASSFVLQPNYGYTF
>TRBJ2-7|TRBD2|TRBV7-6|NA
TGTGCCAGCAGCTTAATTGCTAGCGGGGACAAATACGAGCAGTACTTC
CASSLIASGDKYEQYF
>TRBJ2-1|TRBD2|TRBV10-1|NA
TGCGCCAGCAGCCTGGGACTAGCGGGAGGAAATGAGCAGTTCTTC
CASSLGLAGGNEQFF
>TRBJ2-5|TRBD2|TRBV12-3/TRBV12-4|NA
TGTGCCAGCAGTCGGGGGGTGGACGAGACCCAGTACTTC
CASSRGVDETQYF
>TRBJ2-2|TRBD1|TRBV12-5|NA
TGTGCTAGTGGCACAGGGGGCGCTTCCGGGGAGCTGTTTTTT
CASGTGGASGELFF
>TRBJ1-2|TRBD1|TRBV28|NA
TGTGCCAGCAGAAGCACAGGGGGCCTCATCGGCTACACCTTC
CASRSTGGLIGYTF
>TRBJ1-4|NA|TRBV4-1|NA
TGCGCCAGCAGCCAAGAAGGGTGGCAGGTTGAAAAACTGTTTTTT
CASSQEGWQVEKLFF
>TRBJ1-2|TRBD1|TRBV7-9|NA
TGTGCCAGCAGCAATCGGGTACAGGGGAACTATGGCTACACCTTC
CASSNRVQGNYGYTF
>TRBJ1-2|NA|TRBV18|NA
TGTGCCAGCTCACCCCGGAGGGACTACGCGCGGGCTAACTATGGCTACACCTTC
CASSPRRDYARANYGYTF
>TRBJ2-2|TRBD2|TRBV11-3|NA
TGTGCCAGCAGCTCAAGGGGACTAGCGGGAGCCGGGGAGCTGTTTTTT
CASSSRGLAGAGELFF
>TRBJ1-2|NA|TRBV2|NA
TGTGCCAGCAAGAGCGCGAGGAACTATGGCTACACCTTC
CASKSARNYGYTF
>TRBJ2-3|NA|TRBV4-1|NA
TGCGCCAGCAGCCAATCTCGCCCCCGTGAAGATACGCAGTATTTT
CASSQSRPREDTQYF